This T cell receptor (beta chain) was recovered during a study of response to subunit inactivated influenza vaccine. As regards this clonotype: Its antigen is still unknown.

Findings and limits, study-wide: Authors suggested each seasonal influenza vaccination recruits few new T cells.

The CDR3 is 16 residues long. V gave up 4 bases and J gave up 4 bases, with 16 bases separating them. TCRdb called the RT-PCR reads again in MiXCR, with one record for every CDR3 protein. The sample yields roughly 520,000 distinct CDR3 sequences, roughly 27% seen once. This sequence originates from a man in his fifties who received an inactivated influenza vaccine. This specimen was CD4+ T cells sorted from PBMCs, taken 4 to 6 days after vaccination. This chain joins TRBV12-3 or TRBV12-4 and TRBJ1-4; the D gene is possibly TRBD1 (5 bases). CDR3 DNA sequence: TGTGCCAGCAGTTCCGGGACGGTAACATTTAATGAAAAACTGTTTTTT. It encodes CASSSGTVTFNEKLFF.